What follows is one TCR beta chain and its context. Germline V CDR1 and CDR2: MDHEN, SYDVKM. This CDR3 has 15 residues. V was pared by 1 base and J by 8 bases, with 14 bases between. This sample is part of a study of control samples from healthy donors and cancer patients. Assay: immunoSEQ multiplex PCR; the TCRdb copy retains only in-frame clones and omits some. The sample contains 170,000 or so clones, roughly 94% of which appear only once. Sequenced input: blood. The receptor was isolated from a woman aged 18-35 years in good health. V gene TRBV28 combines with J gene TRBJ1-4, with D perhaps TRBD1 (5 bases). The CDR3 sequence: CASSLSQGALEKLFF. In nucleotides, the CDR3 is TGTGCCAGCAGTTTATCACAAGGGGCGCTGGAAAAACTGTTTTTT.